This T cell receptor beta chain was sequenced during a study of T-cell memory formation after mild COVID-19. Overall study findings and caveats: Among contracting clones, CD4+ were mainly CM/EM and CD8+ enriched in EMRA. Pre-infection memory harbored some responding clones, suggesting cross-reactive memory joined.

TCRdb redid the calling of the 5' RACE reads with MiXCR, one entry per CDR3 protein. The table includes over 300,000 distinct CDR3 sequences, roughly 20% detected once. As concerns this clonotype: The antigen remains unidentified.

Germline assignment: CDR1 ENHRY and CDR2 SYGVKD. The V and J ends lost 0 bases and 7 bases respectively, with 9 bases between them. CDR3 size: 13 residues. The genes are TRBV10-3 and TRBJ2-5; maybe TRBD2 (5 bases). This TCR was recovered from a man aged 18 to 29 who had mild COVID-19 (a few samples of this study predate the infection). Cell type and time point are not known. Material: PBMCs or a T cell subset sorted from them (not recorded which). The chain's CDR3 is CAISESEAGTQYF. Here the CDR3 DNA reads TGTGCCATCAGTGAGTCGGAGGCGGGGACCCAGTACTTC.